A selection of T cell receptor beta chains follows, all from one sample in a study of blood T cell repertoires in COVID-19. The table came from immunoSEQ multiplex PCR; TCRdb's copy has only in-frame clones and leaves some out. The table records 450,000 or so clones, roughly 90% of them present only once. The sample consisted of peripheral blood. These receptors were taken from a man aged 18 to 35 with COVID-19, enrolled during active disease. Both conserved end residues are part of each CDR3. Fields, in order: J gene, clone size, V gene, D gene, CDR3 protein, CDR3 DNA. The D gene is left open where the match is weak. Only some rows state a clone size, as once, few, many or a class for expanded clones.

j_gene: TRBJ1-1
abundance: -
v_gene: TRBV7-8
d_gene: -
CDR3aa: CASSLEGRVMNTEAFF
CDR3nt: TGTGCCAGCAGCTTAGAGGGCAGGGTTATGAACACTGAAGCTTTCTTT

j_gene: TRBJ2-1
abundance: -
v_gene: TRBV7-9
d_gene: TRBD2
CDR3aa: CASSNPSGGSYNEQFF
CDR3nt: TGTGCCAGCAGCAACCCCAGCGGGGGTTCCTACAATGAGCAGTTCTTC

j_gene: TRBJ1-4
abundance: -
v_gene: TRBV2
d_gene: TRBD1
CDR3aa: CASSEAGTGDEKLFF
CDR3nt: TGTGCCAGCAGTGAAGCGGGGACAGGGGATGAAAAACTGTTTTTT

j_gene: TRBJ2-7
abundance: -
v_gene: TRBV5-1
d_gene: TRBD1
CDR3aa: CASSFGGQLREQYF
CDR3nt: TGCGCCAGCAGCTTTGGGGGACAGCTTCGCGAGCAGTACTTC

j_gene: TRBJ1-6
abundance: once
v_gene: TRBV5-1
d_gene: TRBD1
CDR3aa: CASSLGQGARSPLHF
CDR3nt: TGCGCCAGCAGCTTGGGACAGGGGGCGCGTTCACCCCTCCACTTT

j_gene: TRBJ1-1
abundance: -
v_gene: TRBV7-9
d_gene: TRBD1
CDR3aa: CASSLGTGVTEAFF
CDR3nt: TGTGCCAGCAGCTTGGGGACAGGGGTTACTGAAGCTTTCTTT

j_gene: TRBJ1-1
abundance: -
v_gene: TRBV6-1
d_gene: -
CDR3aa: CASSEAPTLAAFF
CDR3nt: TGTGCCAGCAGTGAAGCGCCAACCTTGGCAGCTTTCTTT

j_gene: TRBJ2-7
abundance: few
v_gene: TRBV19
d_gene: -
CDR3aa: CASGMSGTREQYF
CDR3nt: TGTGCCAGTGGTATGTCAGGGACAAGGGAGCAGTACTTC

j_gene: TRBJ1-2
abundance: -
v_gene: TRBV5-4
d_gene: TRBD1
CDR3aa: CASSPGDRVPYGYTF
CDR3nt: TGTGCCAGCAGCCCGGGAGACAGGGTGCCCTATGGCTACACCTTC

j_gene: TRBJ2-2
abundance: -
v_gene: TRBV7-9
d_gene: TRBD2
CDR3aa: CASSHFGLEGRELFF
CDR3nt: TGTGCCAGCAGCCACTTCGGACTAGAGGGCAGGGAGCTGTTTTTT

j_gene: TRBJ1-5
abundance: -
v_gene: TRBV20-1
d_gene: -
CDR3aa: CSASPGNDQPQHF
CDR3nt: TGCAGTGCTAGTCCCGGTAATGATCAGCCCCAGCATTTT

j_gene: TRBJ2-7
abundance: once
v_gene: TRBV9
d_gene: TRBD2
CDR3aa: CASSVRGRRPYEQYF
CDR3nt: TGTGCCAGCAGCGTACGCGGGAGAAGACCATACGAGCAGTACTTC

j_gene: TRBJ2-7
abundance: -
v_gene: TRBV5-3
d_gene: -
CDR3aa: CARSGGPGRSCF
CDR3nt: TGTGCCAGAAGCGGAGGGCCGGGACGGTCCTGCTTC

j_gene: TRBJ2-1
abundance: once
v_gene: TRBV18
d_gene: TRBD2
CDR3aa: CASSVLAGEGNEQFF
CDR3nt: TGTGCCAGCTCCGTTCTAGCGGGAGAGGGCAATGAGCAGTTCTTC

j_gene: TRBJ2-1
abundance: -
v_gene: TRBV2
d_gene: -
CDR3aa: CASSELPDSLSYNEQFF
CDR3nt: TGTGCCAGCAGTGAACTTCCCGACAGCCTCTCCTACAATGAGCAGTTCTTC

j_gene: TRBJ2-7
abundance: -
v_gene: TRBV7-9
d_gene: -
CDR3aa: CASSPPQGLARGYF
CDR3nt: TGTGCCAGCAGCCCGCCTCAGGGCCTAGCGAGGGGATACTTC

j_gene: TRBJ2-3
abundance: -
v_gene: TRBV5-1
d_gene: -
CDR3aa: CASSFNPGTRDTQYF
CDR3nt: TGCGCCAGCAGCTTTAACCCAGGGACTCGTGATACGCAGTATTTT

j_gene: TRBJ2-7
abundance: -
v_gene: TRBV6-6
d_gene: -
CDR3aa: CASRAPLYEQYF
CDR3nt: TGTGCCAGCAGGGCACCCCTCTACGAGCAGTACTTC

j_gene: TRBJ1-4
abundance: -
v_gene: TRBV15
d_gene: -
CDR3aa: CATSRDLSFNNEKLFF
CDR3nt: TGTGCCACCAGCAGAGATTTGAGTTTCAATAATGAAAAACTGTTTTTT

j_gene: TRBJ2-5
abundance: -
v_gene: TRBV14
d_gene: TRBD2
CDR3aa: CASSQVGGGDQETQYF
CDR3nt: TGTGCCAGCAGCCAAGTTGGCGGGGGGGACCAAGAGACCCAGTACTTC

j_gene: TRBJ2-1
abundance: -
v_gene: TRBV14
d_gene: -
CDR3aa: CASSPRQSYNEQFF
CDR3nt: TGTGCCAGCAGCCCCAGGCAATCGTACAATGAGCAGTTCTTC

j_gene: TRBJ2-1
abundance: -
v_gene: TRBV24-1
d_gene: TRBD2
CDR3aa: CATSEGLANNEQFF
CDR3nt: TGTGCCACCAGTGAGGGACTAGCAAACAATGAGCAGTTCTTC

j_gene: TRBJ1-6
abundance: -
v_gene: TRBV7-9
d_gene: -
CDR3aa: CASSSSVKSPLHF
CDR3nt: TGTGCCAGCAGCTCCAGCGTCAAGTCACCCCTCCACTTT

j_gene: TRBJ2-6
abundance: -
v_gene: TRBV6-5
d_gene: -
CDR3aa: CASSYGGTGANVLTF
CDR3nt: TGTGCCAGCAGTTACGGAGGAACTGGGGCCAACGTCCTGACTTTC

j_gene: TRBJ2-3
abundance: -
v_gene: TRBV5-6
d_gene: TRBD2
CDR3aa: CASSLAKGLAPDTQYF
CDR3nt: TGTGCCAGCAGCTTGGCCAAGGGACTAGCGCCAGATACGCAGTATTTT

j_gene: TRBJ2-7
abundance: -
v_gene: TRBV29-1
d_gene: TRBD1
CDR3aa: CSVGRDRGLSPYEQYF
CDR3nt: TGCAGCGTTGGCCGGGACAGGGGATTGTCCCCCTACGAGCAGTACTTC

j_gene: TRBJ2-3
abundance: -
v_gene: TRBV5-4
d_gene: -
CDR3aa: CASSLEGGGDTQYF
CDR3nt: TGTGCCAGCAGCTTGGAAGGAGGGGGCGATACGCAGTATTTT

j_gene: TRBJ1-4
abundance: -
v_gene: TRBV7-8
d_gene: -
CDR3aa: CASSLSRWRPNEKLFF
CDR3nt: TGTGCCAGCAGCTTGAGCCGATGGAGGCCGAATGAAAAACTGTTTTTT

j_gene: TRBJ1-3
abundance: -
v_gene: TRBV7-2
d_gene: -
CDR3aa: CASRPSSGNTIYF
CDR3nt: TGTGCCAGCAGACCGAGCTCTGGAAACACCATATATTTT

j_gene: TRBJ2-1
abundance: -
v_gene: TRBV2
d_gene: -
CDR3aa: CASSQSTYNEQFF
CDR3nt: TGTGCCAGCAGTCAGTCGACCTACAATGAGCAGTTCTTC

j_gene: TRBJ2-7
abundance: -
v_gene: TRBV3-1/TRBV3-2
d_gene: TRBD1
CDR3aa: CASSRGDRAYEQYF
CDR3nt: TGTGCCAGCAGCCGAGGGGACAGGGCCTACGAGCAGTACTTC

j_gene: TRBJ2-5
abundance: -
v_gene: TRBV7-2
d_gene: -
CDR3aa: CASSLGPGYQETQYF
CDR3nt: TGTGCCAGCAGCTTAGGCCCAGGGTATCAAGAGACCCAGTACTTC

j_gene: TRBJ2-3
abundance: -
v_gene: TRBV5-1
d_gene: TRBD2
CDR3aa: CASTRERGSTDTQYF
CDR3nt: TGCGCCAGCACCCGAGAGCGGGGGAGCACAGATACGCAGTATTTT

j_gene: TRBJ1-3
abundance: once
v_gene: TRBV3-1/TRBV3-2
d_gene: -
CDR3aa: CASGGYGNTIYF
CDR3nt: TGTGCCAGCGGAGGATATGGAAACACCATATATTTT

j_gene: TRBJ1-3
abundance: -
v_gene: TRBV12-3/TRBV12-4
d_gene: -
CDR3aa: CASTRLEGNTIYF
CDR3nt: TGTGCCAGCACCAGGCTTGAAGGAAACACCATATATTTT

j_gene: TRBJ2-1
abundance: few
v_gene: TRBV7-9
d_gene: TRBD1
CDR3aa: CASRSAGTANEQFF
CDR3nt: TGTGCCAGCAGGTCGGCCGGGACAGCCAATGAGCAGTTCTTC

j_gene: TRBJ2-3
abundance: few
v_gene: TRBV5-1
d_gene: TRBD1
CDR3aa: CASSLVPGQPGDTQYF
CDR3nt: TGCGCCAGCAGCTTGGTCCCGGGACAGCCTGGGGATACGCAGTATTTT

j_gene: TRBJ2-1
abundance: few
v_gene: TRBV5-1
d_gene: -
CDR3aa: CASSLEAGWQFF
CDR3nt: TGCGCCAGCAGCTTGGAGGCGGGGTGGCAGTTCTTC

j_gene: TRBJ2-1
abundance: -
v_gene: TRBV18
d_gene: TRBD1
CDR3aa: CASSPPADRGPYNEQFF
CDR3nt: TGTGCCAGCTCACCCCCCGCCGACAGGGGGCCATACAATGAGCAGTTCTTC

j_gene: TRBJ1-5
abundance: -
v_gene: TRBV11-2
d_gene: -
CDR3aa: CASSLVEDQPQHF
CDR3nt: TGTGCCAGCAGCTTAGTCGAGGATCAGCCCCAGCATTTT

j_gene: TRBJ1-5
abundance: -
v_gene: TRBV12-3/TRBV12-4
d_gene: -
CDR3aa: CASSLAEDQPQHF
CDR3nt: TGTGCCAGCAGTTTGGCGGAGGATCAGCCCCAGCATTTT

j_gene: TRBJ1-6
abundance: -
v_gene: TRBV4-2
d_gene: -
CDR3aa: CASSRIGGEPLHF
CDR3nt: TGTGCCAGCAGCCGAATCGGGGGAGAACCCCTCCACTTT

j_gene: TRBJ2-2
abundance: once
v_gene: TRBV18
d_gene: -
CDR3aa: CASSPAGANTGELFF
CDR3nt: TGTGCCAGCTCACCAGCAGGGGCGAACACCGGGGAGCTGTTTTTT

j_gene: TRBJ2-4
abundance: -
v_gene: TRBV27
d_gene: TRBD1
CDR3aa: CASRRTGGNIQYF
CDR3nt: TGTGCCAGCAGACGGACAGGGGGAAACATTCAGTACTTC

j_gene: TRBJ1-1
abundance: -
v_gene: TRBV7-9
d_gene: -
CDR3aa: CASSFGEGTEAFF
CDR3nt: TGTGCCAGCAGCTTCGGGGAGGGCACTGAAGCTTTCTTT

j_gene: TRBJ1-2
abundance: -
v_gene: TRBV6-5
d_gene: -
CDR3aa: CASSRTDYGYTF
CDR3nt: TGTGCCAGCAGTCGGACAGACTATGGCTACACCTTC

j_gene: TRBJ1-1
abundance: -
v_gene: TRBV5-1
d_gene: TRBD1
CDR3aa: CASSNTGGSGTEAFF
CDR3nt: TGCGCCAGCAGCAACACAGGGGGCTCGGGGACTGAAGCTTTCTTT

j_gene: TRBJ2-3
abundance: once
v_gene: TRBV30
d_gene: TRBD2
CDR3aa: CAWTLGYGRASSTDTQYF
CDR3nt: TGTGCCTGGACCCTAGGGTACGGGAGGGCCTCTAGCACAGATACGCAGTATTTT

j_gene: TRBJ2-3
abundance: -
v_gene: TRBV24-1
d_gene: TRBD2
CDR3aa: CATSELSWEGGTDTQYF
CDR3nt: TGTGCCACCAGTGAGCTTAGTTGGGAGGGCGGCACAGATACGCAGTATTTT

j_gene: TRBJ1-5
abundance: -
v_gene: TRBV7-2
d_gene: TRBD1
CDR3aa: CASSLDRDRGSQPQHF
CDR3nt: TGTGCCAGCAGCCTCGACCGGGACAGGGGGAGTCAGCCCCAGCATTTT

j_gene: TRBJ2-7
abundance: -
v_gene: TRBV9
d_gene: -
CDR3aa: CASSSKLNDRREQYF
CDR3nt: TGTGCCAGCAGCTCCAAACTCAACGATCGCCGGGAGCAGTACTTC